This T cell receptor (beta chain) was identified in a study of cytomegalovirus exposure and HLA in healthy donors. About the research overall: T cells numbering around 170 million yielded 95 million to 140 million unique TCR beta sequences in an earlier analysis. Study outcomes and limitations: It was reported that the classifier diagnosed cytomegalovirus status with high specificity and sensitivity in both the original and validation cohorts. In vitro confirmation showed a few CMV-associated chains to be CMV antigen specific.

V was pared by 0 bases and J by 0 bases, with 12 bases between. The CDR3 is 16 amino acids. The germline V gene has CDR1 SEHNR and CDR2 FQNEAQ (reference sequence). Amplification used 60 Vbeta primers and 13 Jbeta primers. In the source study's methods: As a later analysis found, there were roughly 80 million unique TCR beta chains, of which about 10 million were shared. Assay: immunoSEQ multiplex PCR; the TCRdb copy retains only in-frame clones and omits some. V, J and clone size are those of that table, while D and trimming were read from the DNA. The table lists some 140,000 clones, over 70% of them singletons. The sample holds one count of this clone. No antigen is known for it.

Sequences were obtained from PBMCs. The V call is TRBV7-9, the J call TRBJ2-7; maybe TRBD2 (5 bases). The clonotype was recovered from a man aged 30 to 39 in good health and CMV-seronegative. The CDR3 sequence is CASSLAGMSSSYEQYF. CDR3 sequence (DNA): TGTGCCAGCAGCTTAGCCGGGATGTCGAGCTCCTACGAGCAGTACTTC.